A selection of T cell receptor beta chains follows, all from one sample in a study of beta chain features in type 1 diabetes. Profiling relied on immunoSEQ multiplex PCR, and the TCRdb table lists in-frame clones only, not all of them. The table shows 250,000 to 350,000 clones, with around 13% occurring only once. The material sequenced was central memory CD4+ T cells from blood. These receptors came from a man aged 25-45 years in good health. CDR3s include the opening cysteine and the closing phenylalanine or tryptophan. The D gene is left open where the match is weak. Expanded clones are given a class, and other clones once, few, many or no size at all.

D gene,clone size,J gene,V gene,CDR3 DNA,CDR3 protein
TRBD1,-,TRBJ2-2,TRBV23-1,TGCGCCAGCAGTCAATCAGGGGGCACACTTAACACCGGGGAGCTGTTTTTT,CASSQSGGTLNTGELFF
-,-,TRBJ2-5,TRBV7-3,TGTGCCAGCAGCTTAGGTCGAGGGGAGACCCAGTACTTC,CASSLGRGETQYF
-,many,TRBJ2-3,TRBV29-1,TGCAGCGTTGAAGATCATGCGGATACGCAGTATTTT,CSVEDHADTQYF
TRBD1,-,TRBJ2-7,TRBV5-1,TGCGCCAGCAGCTGGACGCAGGGGGCGCAGTACGAGCAGTACTTC,CASSWTQGAQYEQYF
-,-,TRBJ1-1,TRBV6-6,TGTGCCAGCAGACGAACAGGAGCTGAAGCTTTCTTT,CASRRTGAEAFF
TRBD1,few,TRBJ2-7,TRBV5-6,TGTGCCAGCAGCACCGGACAGGTGACCTACGAGCAGTACTTC,CASSTGQVTYEQYF
-,few,TRBJ2-6,TRBV6-6,TGTGCCAGCAAGGCGGTCAGAGGATCCGGGGCCAACGTCCTGACTTTC,CASKAVRGSGANVLTF
-,-,TRBJ1-4,TRBV5-4,TGTGCCAGCAGCTTGGGAGGAGGATCTAATGAAAAACTGTTTTTT,CASSLGGGSNEKLFF
-,few,TRBJ1-1,TRBV6-5,TGTGCCAGCAGTTACGATGGCACTGAAGCTTTCTTT,CASSYDGTEAFF
-,-,TRBJ2-1,TRBV10-3,TGTGCCAGCTCACCTGGGCCCGGGCTGCAGTTCTTC,CASSPGPGLQFF
TRBD2,once,TRBJ2-2,TRBV5-1,TGCGCCAGCAGCTTTAGCGGGAGGGTCACCGGGGAGCTGTTTTTT,CASSFSGRVTGELFF
TRBD1,few,TRBJ1-4,TRBV5-4,TGTGCCAGCAGCTTCGGGACAGTACATCGCCGAAAGAATGAAAAACTGTTTTTT,CASSFGTVHRRKNEKLFF
TRBD1,few,TRBJ1-2,TRBV5-4,TGTGCCAGCAGTCTACAGGGGCACTATGGCTACACCTTC,CASSLQGHYGYTF
TRBD2,few,TRBJ2-5,TRBV2,TGTGCCAGCAGATTCGGACTAGCGGGAGGAGTTCAAGAGACCCAGTACTTC,CASRFGLAGGVQETQYF
TRBD2,few,TRBJ2-1,TRBV7-2,TGTGCCAGCACCCCGCTGGCGGGGGGCAATGAGCAGTTCTTC,CASTPLAGGNEQFF
-,-,TRBJ2-7,TRBV9,TGTGCCAGCAGTTCTACCGTGGACAGCTACGAGCAGTACTTC,CASSSTVDSYEQYF
-,-,TRBJ1-3,TRBV7-2,TGTGCCAGCAGCTTAGGGGACGTAGGAAACACCATATATTTT,CASSLGDVGNTIYF